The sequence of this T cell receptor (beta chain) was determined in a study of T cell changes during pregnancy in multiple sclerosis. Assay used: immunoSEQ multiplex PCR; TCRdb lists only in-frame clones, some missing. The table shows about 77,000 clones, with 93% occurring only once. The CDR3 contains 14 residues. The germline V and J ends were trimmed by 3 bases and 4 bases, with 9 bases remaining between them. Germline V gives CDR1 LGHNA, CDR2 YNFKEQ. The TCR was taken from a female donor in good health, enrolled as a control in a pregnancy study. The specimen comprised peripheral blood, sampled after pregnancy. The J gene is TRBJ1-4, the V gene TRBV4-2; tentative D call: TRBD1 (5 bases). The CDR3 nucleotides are TGTGCCAGCAGCCAGTCACAGGATAATGAAAAACTGTTTTTT. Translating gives CASSQSQDNEKLFF.